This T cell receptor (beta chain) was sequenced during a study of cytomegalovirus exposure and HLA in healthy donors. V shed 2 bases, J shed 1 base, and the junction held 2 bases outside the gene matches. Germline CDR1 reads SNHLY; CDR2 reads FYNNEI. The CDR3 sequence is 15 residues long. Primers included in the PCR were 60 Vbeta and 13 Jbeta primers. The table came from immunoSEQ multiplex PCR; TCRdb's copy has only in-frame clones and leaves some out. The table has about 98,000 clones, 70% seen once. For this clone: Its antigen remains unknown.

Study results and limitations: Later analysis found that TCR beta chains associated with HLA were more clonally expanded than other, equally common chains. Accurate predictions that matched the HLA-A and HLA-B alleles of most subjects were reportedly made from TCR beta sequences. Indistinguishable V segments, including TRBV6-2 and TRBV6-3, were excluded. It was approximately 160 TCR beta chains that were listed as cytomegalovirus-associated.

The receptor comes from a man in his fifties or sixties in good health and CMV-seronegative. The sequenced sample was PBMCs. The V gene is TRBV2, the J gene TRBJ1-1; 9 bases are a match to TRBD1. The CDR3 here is CASSELTGGNTEAFF. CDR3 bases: TGTGCCAGCAGTGAATTGACAGGGGGGAACACTGAAGCTTTCTTT.